This entry describes one T cell receptor beta chain. The data stem from a study of blood T cell repertoires in COVID-19. The overall study: Whether acute or convalescent, the COVID-19 samples came from the United States, Italy and Spain.

CDR3 length equals 16 residues. Trimming took 7 bases from V and 7 from J, leaving 23 bases between them. Germline CDR1 is SGHDT and CDR2 is YYEEEE. Method: immunoSEQ multiplex PCR; TCRdb's copy keeps in-frame clones and lacks some. The data show fewer than 450,000 clones, around 87% seen once. The J gene is TRBJ1-4, the V gene TRBV5-6; D may be TRBD1 (6 bases). This clonotype was obtained from a woman aged 45-59 years with COVID-19, enrolled during active disease. Sequenced sample: peripheral blood. DNA of the CDR3: TGTGCCAGCGCGCCGGGGACATCTGCCAGGCGTGAAAAACTGTTTTTT. Encoded protein: CASAPGTSARREKLFF.